Following are 2 T cell receptor beta chains from one sample sequenced in a study of T cells in Graves' hyperthyroidism and ophthalmopathy. It was RNA transcripts that yielded the amplified TCR beta CDR3 regions. When the TCR CDR3 underwent first-round RT-PCR, the HTBI primer set was used. TCRdb redid the calling of the multiplex PCR reads with MiXCR, one entry per CDR3 protein. The data hold just over 550,000 distinct CDR3 sequences, with roughly 46% observed a single time. The sequenced material came from peripheral blood or thyroid tissue (not recorded which). The receptors originated from a woman younger than 35 with Graves' hyperthyroidism.

The V gene is TRBV7-9, the J gene TRBJ1-1; possibly TRBD1 for D (6 bases). This CDR3 is 13 amino acids long. Trimming took off 5 bases at V and 4 bases at J, with 11 bases between the two ends. Per the germline V gene, CDR1 is SEHNR and CDR2 is FQNEAQ (reference sequence). The CDR3 reads CASSLGGPTEAFF. CDR3 nucleotide sequence: TGTGCCAGCAGCCTGGGGGGCCCCACTGAAGCTTTCTTT. The variable domain in full, completed from reference TRBV7-9 and TRBJ1-1, reads DTGVSQNPRHKITKRGQNVTFRCDPISEHNRLYWYRQTLGQGPEFLTYFQNEAQLEKSRLLSDRFSAERPKGSFSTLEIQRTEQGDSAMYLCASSLGGPTEAFFGQGTRLTVV.

The chain uses TRBV19 and TRBJ1-1; D may be TRBD1 (5 bases). Germline assignment: CDR1 LNHDA and CDR2 SQIVND (reference sequence). Trimming stripped 5 bases from V and 7 bases from J, with 14 bases between. The CDR3 runs 13 residues. Here the CDR3 reads CASSPGRGFEAFF. CDR3 sequence (DNA): TGTGCCAGTAGTCCAGGACGGGGGTTTGAAGCTTTCTTT.